The source of this TCR beta chain is a study of regulatory T cells in long-lasting Graves disease (dated by TCRdb to about 2021). Broadly, across the study: Persistent Graves' disease meant more than 5 years of antithyroid drug treatment with TSH receptor autoantibodies that stayed positive. This study used TCR sequencing and RNA sequencing of peripheral blood to compare persistent Graves' disease patients against newly diagnosed Graves' disease patients. Antithyroid drugs had been taken for 8.5 to 13 years on average by persistent Graves' disease patients in the clinical cohort. The study was registered as a clinical trial and conducted in China. A total of approximately 35 samples were covered by TCR sequencing, comprising some 13 persistent and about 20 newly diagnosed Graves' disease patients. The paper's findings and limits, for the study overall: Compared with newly diagnosed patients, patients with persistent Graves' disease had lower TCR Shannon entropy and fewer highly expanded clones, which suggests clonal expansion. The authors noted that the small sample size was a limitation that may lower accuracy. Preferential use of TRBV28, TRBJ1-2 and TRBJ2-5 was observed in persistent disease, whereas TRBV20-1 and TRBJ2-1 were favored in newly diagnosed disease. The study examined only peripheral blood because the primary lesion, thyroid tissue, could not be accessed. Only the TCR beta chain was sequenced and analyzed. Patients with persistent disease shared more public clonotypes (roughly 2,900) than newly diagnosed patients did (around 980).

Reading the label with the study, this specimen's time point is: persistent/refractory GD, antithyroid drugs over 5 years with positive TRAb. For both TCR sequencing and RNA sequencing, RNA was extracted from PBMCs using TRIzol. Graves' disease was diagnosed according to American Thyroid Association guidelines. The patients came from an endocrinology department in Xi'an, China. Each patient gave 8.5 to 9.5 milliliters of peripheral blood, collected in an EDTA anticoagulant tube. Ficoll Paque Plus density gradient separation was used to isolate PBMCs, and no further T cell sorting was performed. An Agilent 2100 Bioanalyzer and agarose gel were used to check RNA quality, while a NanoDrop 2000 measured RNA concentration. This clonotype was recorded a few times. Its antigen target is currently unknown. No much larger clone is present one base from it, and per-base qualities are unavailable. For CDR1 and CDR2, the germline V gene lists SGHVS and FQNEAQ. The CDR3 runs 17 residues from the cysteine to the phenylalanine. Solely the CDR3 DNA is kept, with 51 bases framed from the first base. The germline V end is reduced by 3 bases and the J end by 2 bases; junction bases left unmatched: 8.

The library was prepared using multiplex PCR. The sequencer listed for this sample is Illumina HiSeq 4000. TCR beta libraries were built with iRepertoire HTBI primers and Arm-PCR amplification of CDR3 regions. Before sequencing, the PCR products underwent gel purification. As for how the authors treated the data: Across samples, 55 to 80 TRBV and 13 to 15 TRBJ segments were identified and used for gene usage analysis of CDR3 amino acid clonotypes. Filtered high-quality paired reads were merged into contigs using COPE and FqMerger. BLAST was used to align contigs to the IMGT TRBV, TRBD and TRBJ reference genes, and CDR3 was defined following IMGT. Clonotypes above 0.1% frequency were classified as highly expanded clones. Shannon entropy served as the measure of repertoire diversity, while the Gini coefficient captured V-J evenness. A clonotype found in more than one individual was treated as public. TCRdb cleaned the public reads at Q25 with fastp, built clones with MiXCR and kept in-frame beta chains. Every distinct CDR3 protein forms one entry, paired with its most common genes and DNA. These V and J calls derive from TCRdb rather than the authors' analysis. Here the sample has around 460,000 distinct CDR3 sequences; around a fifth occur a single time. The ten largest clones take up roughly 7.1% of the sample.

This specimen was peripheral blood mononuclear cells (PBMCs), taken when the disease was refractory, from a patient treated with antithyroid drugs. The TCR originated in a female donor with Graves disease. The chain joins TRBV7-8 to TRBJ1-4; TRBD1 agrees with 8 junctional bases. The DNA is TGTGCCAGCAGCTTCGGACAGGGTAGTTCGACTAATGAAAAACTGTTTTTT. It translates to CASSFGQGSSTNEKLFF.